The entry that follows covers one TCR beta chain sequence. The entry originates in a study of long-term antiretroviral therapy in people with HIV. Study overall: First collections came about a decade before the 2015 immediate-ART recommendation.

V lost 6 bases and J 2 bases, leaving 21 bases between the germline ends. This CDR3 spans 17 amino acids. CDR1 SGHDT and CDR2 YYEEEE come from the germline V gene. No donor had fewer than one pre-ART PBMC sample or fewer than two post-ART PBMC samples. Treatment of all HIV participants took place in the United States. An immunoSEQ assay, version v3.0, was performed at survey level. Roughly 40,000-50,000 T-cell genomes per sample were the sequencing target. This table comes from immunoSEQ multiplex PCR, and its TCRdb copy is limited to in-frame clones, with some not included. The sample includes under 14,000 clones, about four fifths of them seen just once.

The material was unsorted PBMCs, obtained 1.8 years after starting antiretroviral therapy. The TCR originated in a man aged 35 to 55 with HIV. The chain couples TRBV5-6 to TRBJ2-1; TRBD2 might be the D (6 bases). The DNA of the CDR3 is TGTGCCAGCACCTCGGACTCTGGACTACCGACCTACAATGAGCAGTTCTTC. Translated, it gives CASTSDSGLPTYNEQFF.